These 9 T cell receptor beta chains share one sample of origin, sequenced in a study of T cells after yellow fever vaccination. TCRdb redid the calling of the 5' RACE reads with MiXCR, one entry per CDR3 protein. The sample comprises approximately 350,000 distinct CDR3 sequences, 11% of which are singletons, and roughly a sixth rests with the top ten. This sample comprised PBMCs, obtained on the day of the first yellow fever vaccination. The source is a man younger than 30 who received the YFV17D yellow fever vaccine.

The sample holds a few counts of this clonotype. This chain connects TRBV12-3 or TRBV12-4 to TRBJ2-2, with 12 bases aligning to TRBD2. V gave up 4 bases and J gave up 3 bases; unmatched junction bases: 3. CDR3 length: 16 residues. The CDR3 nucleotides read TGTGCCAGCAGTTCCCCTAGCGGGGGGGACACCGGGGAGCTGTTTTTT. Translating it yields CASSSPSGGDTGELFF.

The sample holds many counts of this clonotype. V gene TRBV7-2 combines with J gene TRBJ1-2, with 9 nucleotides matching TRBD1. The germline V gene has CDR1 SGHTA and CDR2 FQGNSA. The CDR3 has 16 amino acids. V lost 4 bases to trimming and J lost 4 bases; unmatched junction nucleotides: 10. The CDR3 loop is CASSSTGTGFLYGYTF. The CDR3 bases are TGTGCCAGCAGCTCAACCGGGACAGGGTTTCTCTATGGCTACACCTTC. The complete variable domain, with remaining parts taken from reference TRBV7-2 and TRBJ1-2, reads GAGVSQSPSNKVTEKGKDVELRCDPISGHTALYWYRQSLGQGLEFLIYFQGNSAPDKSGLPSDRFSAERTGGSVSTLTIQRTQQEDSAVYLCASSSTGTGFLYGYTFGSGTRLTVV.

The rearrangement links TRBV5-1 to TRBJ2-7; D may be TRBD2 (7 bases). V dropped 4 bases and J dropped 2 bases, with 19 bases sitting between them. The germline gives CDR1 SGHRS, CDR2 YFSETQ. This CDR3 spans 16 amino acids. In nucleotides, the CDR3 is TGCGCCAGCAGCCGCGCTTGGAGGGGGGGTACCTACGAGCAGTACTTC. This codes for CASSRAWRGGTYEQYF.

The V gene is TRBV10-3, the J gene TRBJ2-6; D perhaps matches TRBD1 (5 bases). Germline loops: CDR1 ENHRY, CDR2 SYGVKD. This CDR3 is built from 13 residues. V was clipped by 7 bases and J by 2 bases, with 6 bases between them. The CDR3 sequence is CAIKGAGANVLTF. The CDR3 DNA reads as TGTGCCATCAAAGGGGCTGGGGCCAACGTCCTGACTTTC.

Only a few counts were recorded for this clonotype. The chain is built from TRBV19 and TRBJ1-1; D gene ambiguous. This CDR3 comprises 16 residues. The germline gives CDR1 LNHDA, CDR2 SQIVND (reference sequence). Deletions cut 3 bases from V and 1 base from J, with 15 bases between. The CDR3 reads CASSIPTAEGNTEAFF. DNA for the CDR3: TGTGCCAGTAGTATCCCTACAGCCGAAGGGAACACTGAAGCTTTCTTT.

The genes are TRBV20-1 and TRBJ2-5; 7 bases are shared with TRBD1. The germline V gene encodes CDR1 DFQATT and CDR2 SNEGSKA (reference sequence). Trimming cost V 4 bases and J 5 bases; bases outside gene matches: 7. The CDR3 is 13 residues long. The CDR3 DNA is TGCAGTGCTACTACAGGGGTTGCTGAGACCCAGTACTTC. Translated, it gives CSATTGVAETQYF.

This clonotype was seen a few times. The chain combines TRBV20-1 with TRBJ1-2; no reliable D call. The CDR3 runs 8 residues. Looked up from germline, CDR1 is DFQATT and CDR2 is SNEGSKA (reference sequence). With 5 bases removed from V and 10 bases from J, the gap between germline ends came to 5 bases. The CDR3 region has the DNA TGCAGTGCTCTCTACTACACCTTC. Translation: CSALYYTF.

This clonotype was seen a few times. The rearrangement uses TRBV6-5 and TRBJ2-7; TRBD1 might be the D (6 bases). Trimming stripped 6 bases from V and 4 bases from J, with 19 bases between. The CDR3 spans 15 residues. Germline CDR1 reads MNHEY; CDR2 reads SVGAGI. The CDR3 DNA follows: TGTGCCAGCAGAAAACATCCCGGGACAACGTACGAGCAGTACTTC. This gives the protein CASRKHPGTTYEQYF.

This clonotype appeared a few times. The chain carries TRBV12-3 or TRBV12-4 and TRBJ1-1; 8 bases are shared with TRBD1. Trimming took 4 bases from V and 4 from J; bases not matched to a gene: 11. The CDR3 loop spans 16 amino acids. DNA of the CDR3: TGTGCCAGCAGTTACTACGCCGGGACAGGCGGCACTGAAGCTTTCTTT. It encodes CASSYYAGTGGTEAFF.